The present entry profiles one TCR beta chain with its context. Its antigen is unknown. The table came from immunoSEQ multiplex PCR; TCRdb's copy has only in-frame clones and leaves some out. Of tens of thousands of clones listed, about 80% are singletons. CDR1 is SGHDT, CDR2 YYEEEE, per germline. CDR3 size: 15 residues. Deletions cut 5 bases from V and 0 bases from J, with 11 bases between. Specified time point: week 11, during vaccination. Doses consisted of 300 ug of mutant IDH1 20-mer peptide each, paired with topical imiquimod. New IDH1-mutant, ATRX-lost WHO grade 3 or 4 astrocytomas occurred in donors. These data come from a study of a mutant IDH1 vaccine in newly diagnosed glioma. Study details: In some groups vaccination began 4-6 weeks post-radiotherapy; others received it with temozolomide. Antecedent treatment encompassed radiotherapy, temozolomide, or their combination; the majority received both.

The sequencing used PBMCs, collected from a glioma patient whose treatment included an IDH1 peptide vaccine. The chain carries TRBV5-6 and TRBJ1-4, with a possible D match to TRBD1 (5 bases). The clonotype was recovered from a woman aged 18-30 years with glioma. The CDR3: CASSPAGATNEKLFF. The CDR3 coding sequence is TGTGCCAGCAGTCCGGCGGGGGCAACTAATGAAAAACTGTTTTTT.